These 22 T cell receptor beta chains were sequenced from one sample in a study of blood T cell repertoires in COVID-19 (dated by TCRdb to 2018 to 2020). Libraries came from the immunoSEQ multiplex PCR assay. Imported from immuneACCESS, the table was reduced by TCRdb to in-frame sequences with V and J called. These copies leave out some clones; in studies compared against another copy, an unresolved V gene accounts for under half, and the cause of the remainder is not known. This sample is represented by 160,000 or so clones; roughly 82% of them were singletons. The ten largest clones capture around 9.8% of the sample. The material sequenced was peripheral blood. The receptors were gathered from a woman aged 45-65 years with acute or convalescent COVID-19.

The chain combines TRBV2 with TRBJ1-1; TRBD1 might be the D (5 bases). The CDR3 contains 13 residues. The germline V gene has CDR1 SNHLY and CDR2 FYNNEI. The V and J ends lost 6 bases and 2 bases respectively, with 10 bases between them. CDR3 nucleotides: TGTGCCAGCAGGTCACAGGCAAACACTGAAGCTTTCTTT. It codes for CASRSQANTEAFF.

The chain carries TRBV10-1 and TRBJ1-6, with D possibly being TRBD1 (5 bases). Germline lookup yields CDR1 WNHNN and CDR2 SYGVQD (reference sequence). The CDR3 is 13 residues long. The V end was cut by 7 bases, the J end by 6 bases, with 10 bases between. The CDR3 reads CASNGQVNSPLHF. The CDR3 DNA reads TGCGCCAGCAACGGACAAGTTAATTCACCCCTCCACTTT.

The genes are TRBV7-2 and TRBJ2-7; 10 nucleotides agree with TRBD2. Trimming cost V 5 bases and J 12 bases; bases outside gene matches: 19. Germline V CDR1 and CDR2: SGHTA, FQGNSA. The CDR3 is 16 residues long. CDR3 region: CASSPSPPSAGGVWYF. In DNA, the CDR3 is TGTGCCAGCAGCCCGTCCCCCCCCTCAGCGGGGGGGGTCTGGTACTTC.

This chain uses TRBV28 with TRBJ2-1; TRBD1 is a possible D gene (6 bases). Germline-derived CDR1 and CDR2 are MDHEN and SYDVKM. Deletions cut 5 bases from V and 9 bases from J, with 23 bases between. This CDR3 comprises 16 residues. In DNA form, the CDR3 reads TGTGCCAGCAGTCCCCCGAGTAGGGGGTTTAATGGTGAGCAGTTCTTC. This gives the protein CASSPPSRGFNGEQFF.

The V call is TRBV18, the J call TRBJ1-6; D is ambiguous. Germline V gives CDR1 KGHSH, CDR2 LQKENI. Trimming took off 5 bases at V and 8 bases at J, with 10 bases between the two ends. The CDR3 runs 13 residues. The CDR3 sequence is CASSFSGDSPLHF. In nucleotides, the CDR3 is TGTGCCAGCTCATTCTCGGGAGATTCACCCCTCCACTTT.

The chain is built from TRBV5-1 and TRBJ1-1, with 8 positions matching TRBD1. V shed 0 bases and J 4 bases; nucleotides not matched to a gene: 2. Germline CDR1 reads SGHRS; CDR2 reads YFSETQ. The CDR3 sequence is 14 residues long. This CDR3 is CASSLDGQGTEAFF. The CDR3 bases are TGCGCCAGCAGCTTGGACGGACAGGGCACTGAAGCTTTCTTT.

This sequence joins TRBV28 and TRBJ1-5; maybe TRBD1 (5 bases). CDR3 length: 14 amino acids. Germline CDR1 MDHEN, CDR2 SYDVKM. V shed 3 bases and J shed 6 bases, with 12 bases lying between them. CDR3 sequence: CASSFGGVGQPQHF. Here the CDR3 DNA reads TGTGCCAGCAGTTTCGGGGGAGTCGGTCAGCCCCAGCATTTT.

A single count supports this clone. This chain links TRBV6-1 with TRBJ2-7, with D unresolved. The CDR3 length is 14 residues. The V and J ends lost 3 bases and 3 bases respectively, with 12 bases between them. Germline values: CDR1 MNHNS, CDR2 SASEGT. DNA of the CDR3: TGTGCCAGCAGTGAGGCCCGGTCGGGCTACGAGCAGTACTTC. It yields the protein CASSEARSGYEQYF.

This chain uses TRBV24-1 with TRBJ2-2; D possibly corresponds to TRBD1 (6 bases). The CDR3 is 16 residues long. V was clipped by 1 base and J by 2 bases, with 10 bases between them. CDR1 is KGHDR, CDR2 SFDVKD, per germline. The CDR3 reads CATSDLRTVNTGELFF. In DNA, the CDR3 is TGTGCCACCAGTGATTTACGGACAGTTAACACCGGGGAGCTGTTTTTT.

This clone was picked up a small number of times. The J gene is TRBJ2-4, the V gene TRBV2; 11 nucleotides match TRBD2. Germline assignment: CDR1 SNHLY and CDR2 FYNNEI. The V and J ends lost 7 bases and 6 bases, in that order; junction bases with no gene match: 11. The CDR3 sequence is 16 residues long. The DNA of the CDR3 is TGTGCCAGCACCTTAGCGGGAGGGCTTGGTAGAAACATTCAGTACTTC. It translates to CASTLAGGLGRNIQYF.

J is TRBJ1-1 and V is TRBV28, with 8 bases aligning to TRBD1. Per the germline V gene, CDR1 is MDHEN and CDR2 is SYDVKM. V lost 5 bases to trimming and J lost 11 bases; unmatched junction nucleotides: 16. The CDR3 extends over 15 amino acids. CDR3 DNA: TGTGCCAGCAGTACCCCGGGACAGGTCTCCCTGGGGGCTTTCTTT. Protein: CASSTPGQVSLGAFF.

The gene calls are TRBV19 and TRBJ1-5; TRBD1 aligns across 7 bases. V was clipped by 6 bases and J by 0 bases; unmatched bases: 5. The CDR3 totals 15 residues. Germline V gene sequence: CDR1 LNHDA, CDR2 SQIVND (reference sequence). The CDR3 sequence: CASRGQTYSNQPQHF. CDR3 nucleotides: TGTGCCAGTAGGGGACAGACATATAGCAATCAGCCCCAGCATTTT. Supplemented by reference TRBV19 and TRBJ1-5, the full variable domain reads DGGITQSPKYLFRKEGQNVTLSCEQNLNHDAMYWYRQDPGQGLRLIYYSQIVNDFQKGDIAEGYSVSREKKESFPLTVTSAQKNPTAFYLCASRGQTYSNQPQHFGDGTRLSIL.

The chain carries TRBV6-5 and TRBJ1-2; perhaps TRBD1 as D (6 bases). V was shortened by 3 bases and J by 6 bases, with 11 bases between the two germline ends. Germline V lookup: CDR1 MNHEY, CDR2 SVGAGI. The CDR3 contains 13 residues. CDR3 bases: TGTGCCAGCAGTTATGGGCCAGGGGATGGCTACACCTTC. Its translation: CASSYGPGDGYTF.

This clone has just one count. The rearrangement uses TRBV7-2 and TRBJ2-3; D gene ambiguous. There are 14 residues in the CDR3. Germline V gene data show CDR1 as SGHTA and CDR2 as FQGNSA. V lost 1 base and J lost 3, with 8 bases in between. The CDR3 sequence is CASSLGVATDTQYF. CDR3 nucleotide sequence: TGTGCCAGCAGCTTAGGGGTAGCTACAGATACGCAGTATTTT.

V is TRBV28 and J is TRBJ1-5, with D possibly being TRBD1 (5 bases). The V end lost 3 bases, the J end lost 6 bases, and 15 bases lay between the germline ends. Germline values: CDR1 MDHEN, CDR2 SYDVKM. The CDR3 runs 15 residues. CDR3 coding DNA: TGTGCCAGCAGTTTCCCCCTCGGGGGGGTTCAGCCCCAGCATTTT. Its translation is CASSFPLGGVQPQHF.

The CDR3 sequence: CASSQAGLQETQYF. Written as DNA, the CDR3 is TGTGCCAGCAGCCAAGCCGGGTTACAAGAGACCCAGTACTTC. This sequence joins TRBV4-2 and TRBJ2-5; unclear D gene. Germline V lookup: CDR1 LGHNA, CDR2 YNFKEQ. V shed 1 base and J shed 2 bases, with 8 bases lying between them. The CDR3 totals 14 residues.

This chain links TRBV5-1 with TRBJ2-7, with D perhaps TRBD2 (7 bases). V shed 2 bases and J shed 3 bases, with 15 bases lying between them. CDR1 and CDR2 from the germline V gene are SGHRS and YFSETQ. The CDR3 length is 15 residues. CDR3 protein: CASSFQGGGYYEQYF. CDR3 DNA: TGCGCCAGCAGCTTCCAAGGGGGGGGATACTACGAGCAGTACTTC. Based on the CDR3 plus reference TRBV5-1 and TRBJ2-7, the full variable domain is KAGVTQTPRYLIKTRGQQVTLSCSPISGHRSVSWYQQTPGQGLQFLFEYFSETQRNKGNFPGRFSGRQFSNSRSEMNVSTLELGDSALYLCASSFQGGGYYEQYFGPGTRLTVT.

The gene calls are TRBV4-1 and TRBJ1-5; D is unresolved. Germline V CDR1 and CDR2: MGHRA, YSYEKL. V was trimmed by 0 bases and J by 0 bases, leaving 12 bases between them. This CDR3 is built from 17 residues. DNA of the CDR3: TGCGCCAGCAGCCAAGATACGCGCCCCGATAGCAATCAGCCCCAGCATTTT. This encodes CASSQDTRPDSNQPQHF.

The chain joins TRBV2 to TRBJ2-7; 8 bases fit TRBD2. After removal of 6 bases from V and 1 base from J, the junction contained 8 bases not matched to a gene. The CDR3 has 15 residues. Germline-derived CDR1 and CDR2 are SNHLY and FYNNEI. The CDR3 DNA sequence: TGTGCCAGCAGCGAGAGCGGGAGAGCTTCCTACGAGCAGTACTTC. It specifies CASSESGRASYEQYF.

CDR3 region: CASSKLAKNIQYF. In DNA, the CDR3 is TGTGCCAGTAGTAAACTAGCCAAAAACATTCAGTACTTC. V and J are TRBV19 and TRBJ2-4; D gene unclear. Trimming removed 4 bases from V and 0 bases from J, with 4 bases in between. This CDR3 is built from 13 residues. Looked up from germline, CDR1 is LNHDA and CDR2 is SQIVND (reference sequence). The full variable domain, its missing parts supplied by reference TRBV19 and TRBJ2-4, is DGGITQSPKYLFRKEGQNVTLSCEQNLNHDAMYWYRQDPGQGLRLIYYSQIVNDFQKGDIAEGYSVSREKKESFPLTVTSAQKNPTAFYLCASSKLAKNIQYFGAGTRLSVL.

This clone was seen a single time. V usage is TRBV21-1 and J usage is TRBJ1-2; the D call of TRBD1 is as the table states it, not checked on the DNA. TRBV21-1 is listed as a pseudogene. CDR3 length: 18 amino acids. The chain's CDR3 is CASNTIQLPGQGTDGYTF. The CDR3 bases are TGTGCCAGCAACACGATTCAACTCCCGGGACAGGGGACGGATGGCTACACCTTC.

The table lists this clone with a count of one. The genes are TRBV5-1 and TRBJ2-7, with 8 positions matching TRBD1. The CDR3 contains 14 residues. The ends lost 4 bases at V and 2 bases at J; junction bases unmatched: 5. The germline V gene has CDR1 SGHRS and CDR2 YFSETQ. The CDR3 reads CASSVGQVPYEQYF. CDR3 coding DNA: TGCGCCAGCAGCGTGGGACAGGTCCCCTACGAGCAGTACTTC.